Presented here are 27 T cell receptor beta chains from one specimen sequenced in a study of shared clonotypes between healthy human individuals. Naive CD8 cells were CD45RO-negative, positively selected for CCR7, excluding terminally differentiated effector memory CD45RA+ cells. The table came from immunoSEQ multiplex PCR; TCRdb's copy has only in-frame clones and leaves some out. The sample holds about 2.1 million clones, more than 85% seen once. The specimen sequenced was naive CD8+ T cells from PBMCs. These receptors were collected from a man aged 18 to 35 in good health. Some clones in this sample may be carry-over from other donors' samples.

The V gene is TRBV9, the J gene TRBJ2-3; TRBD2 might be the D (5 bases). The V gene lost 4 bases and the J gene lost 3 bases, with 21 bases spanning the gap. The length of the CDR3 is 17 residues. Germline CDR1 is SGDLS and CDR2 is YYNGEE. The CDR3 loop is CASSPSGMVFLTDTQYF. CDR3 bases: TGTGCCAGCAGCCCGTCCGGGATGGTCTTTTTGACAGATACGCAGTATTTT.

The rearrangement links TRBV6-1 to TRBJ2-5; D is unresolved. Germline V gene data show CDR1 as MNHNS and CDR2 as SASEGT. V lost 9 bases and J lost 2, with 13 bases in between. This CDR3 spans 13 amino acids. CDR3 protein: CASLLNRQETQYF. The CDR3 DNA reads as TGTGCCAGTTTACTAAACCGTCAAGAGACCCAGTACTTC.

The chain combines TRBV7-6 with TRBJ2-3, with 8 nucleotides matching TRBD2. V dropped 10 bases and J dropped 4; count of bases not matched to a gene: 7. This CDR3 has 13 amino acids. CDR1 and CDR2 (germline): SGHVS, FNYEAQ. The CDR3 sequence: CATAGRASDTQYF. The CDR3 DNA follows: TGTGCCACGGCCGGGAGGGCCTCAGATACGCAGTATTTT. The complete variable domain, with remaining parts taken from reference TRBV7-6 and TRBJ2-3, reads GAGVSQSPRYKVTKRGQDVALRCDPISGHVSLYWYRQALGQGPEFLTYFNYEAQQDKSGLPNDRFSAERPEGSISTLTIQRTEQRDSAMYRCATAGRASDTQYFGPGTRLTVL.

The chain carries TRBV19 and TRBJ2-2; 9 bases agree with TRBD2. Germline loops: CDR1 LNHDA, CDR2 SQIVND (reference sequence). V lost 10 bases, J lost 6 bases, and 12 bases stayed unmatched. The CDR3 is 15 amino acids. In DNA, the CDR3 is TGTGCCACAACGGAAGCGGGAGGACTTTCCGGGGAGCTGTTTTTT. The encoded protein is CATTEAGGLSGELFF.

This chain links TRBV19 with TRBJ2-7; 8 nucleotides agree with TRBD2. The CDR3 contains 18 residues. J gave up 2 bases and V 3 bases, and 15 bases lay outside the gene matches. Germline CDR1 LNHDA, CDR2 SQIVND (reference sequence). The CDR3 reads CASSIASGSFLGTYEQYF. CDR3 in DNA: TGTGCCAGTAGTATTGCGAGCGGGAGTTTCCTAGGGACCTACGAGCAGTACTTC.

The chain carries TRBV5-1 and TRBJ2-1, with D possibly matching TRBD2 (6 bases). V was cut by 3 bases and J by 10 bases, with 20 bases left in between. The CDR3 loop spans 15 amino acids. The germline CDR1 and CDR2 sequences are SGHRS and YFSETQ. The CDR3 DNA sequence: TGCGCCAGCAGCTCGGGGCGCGGGAACTTAGGGGAGCAGTTCTTC. Protein sequence: CASSSGRGNLGEQFF.

This clone was observed a single time. The sample holds other DNA sequences that translate to the same CDR3. V gene TRBV10-3 combines with J gene TRBJ1-1; D call uncertain. Trimming pared 6 bases from V and 0 bases from J, leaving 11 bases between. Germline CDR1 ENHRY, CDR2 SYGVKD. The CDR3 is 14 residues long. The CDR3 nucleotides read TGTGCCATCAGCGGAACCGGAATGAACACTGAAGCTTTCTTT. This codes for CAISGTGMNTEAFF.

V gene TRBV5-1 combines with J gene TRBJ2-7; D is possibly TRBD2 (5 bases). This CDR3 comprises 14 residues. Germline-derived CDR1 and CDR2 are SGHRS and YFSETQ. V was clipped by 0 bases and J by 2 bases, with 9 bases between them. Here the CDR3 reads CASSLGGYPYEQYF. CDR3 in DNA: TGCGCCAGCAGCTTGGGCGGGTACCCCTACGAGCAGTACTTC.

The chain employs TRBV7-2 and TRBJ2-1; D tentatively reads TRBD1 or TRBD2 (5 bases each). Trimming cost V 1 base and J 3 bases, with 10 bases left between them. Germline V gene sequence: CDR1 SGHTA, CDR2 FQGNSA. The length of the CDR3 is 15 residues. CDR3 bases: TGTGCCAGCAGCTTAGGAGGGACGAACTACAATGAGCAGTTCTTC. Its protein is CASSLGGTNYNEQFF. The complete variable domain, with remaining parts taken from reference TRBV7-2 and TRBJ2-1, reads GAGVSQSPSNKVTEKGKDVELRCDPISGHTALYWYRQSLGQGLEFLIYFQGNSAPDKSGLPSDRFSAERTGGSVSTLTIQRTQQEDSAVYLCASSLGGTNYNEQFFGPGTRLTVL.

The gene calls are TRBV10-3 and TRBJ1-2; no definite D call. Germline V lookup: CDR1 ENHRY, CDR2 SYGVKD. CDR3 length equals 14 residues. V dropped 2 bases and J dropped 8 bases, with 15 bases sitting between them. CDR3 residues: CAISEPDWGWGYTF. CDR3 bases: TGTGCCATCAGTGAGCCTGATTGGGGTTGGGGCTACACCTTC.

The chain couples TRBV19 to TRBJ2-1; D gene unclear. Trimming took 7 bases from V and 4 from J, leaving 5 bases between them. This CDR3 region has 11 residues. CDR1 LNHDA and CDR2 SQIVND come from the germline V gene (reference sequence). This CDR3 is CASNGYNEQFF. The CDR3 DNA is TGTGCCAGTAACGGGTACAATGAGCAGTTCTTC.

The V call is TRBV7-8, the J call TRBJ2-2, with a possible D match to TRBD2 (5 bases). The CDR3 is made up of 15 amino acids. Trimming stripped 3 bases from V and 2 bases from J, with 10 bases between. Germline assignment: CDR1 SGHVS and CDR2 FQNEAQ. Here the CDR3 reads CASSFLEGNTGELFF. For the CDR3, the DNA is TGTGCCAGCAGCTTCCTCGAGGGAAACACCGGGGAGCTGTTTTTT.

In DNA form, the CDR3 reads TGTGCCAGCAGTGAATTCACGGGGACGGAAGCTTTCTTT. Amino acids: CASSEFTGTEAFF. The chain links TRBV2 to TRBJ1-1; maybe TRBD1 (5 bases). Trimming cost V 2 bases and J 8 bases, with 12 bases left between them. CDR3 size: 13 residues. CDR1 and CDR2 from the germline V gene are SNHLY and FYNNEI.

This clone was detected once. The chain is built from TRBV9 and TRBJ2-7, with D possibly called TRBD1 or TRBD2 (5 bases each). Trimming took off 3 bases at V and 2 bases at J, with 12 bases between the two ends. This CDR3 spans 14 amino acids. From germline, CDR1 is SGDLS and CDR2 YYNGEE. CDR3 residues: CASSGSGTPYEQYF. CDR3 DNA sequence: TGTGCCAGCAGCGGTTCCGGGACCCCCTACGAGCAGTACTTC.

This clone has just one count. This chain uses TRBV7-2 with TRBJ2-7; 9 bases align to TRBD2. J was trimmed by 0 bases and V by 5 bases; bases with no gene match: 8. There are 16 residues in the CDR3. Germline V gene sequence: CDR1 SGHTA, CDR2 FQGNSA. Here the CDR3 reads CASSPRFSGSSYEQYF. CDR3 DNA sequence: TGTGCCAGCAGCCCCCGCTTTAGCGGGAGCTCCTACGAGCAGTACTTC.

This chain links TRBV5-1 with TRBJ2-3; D is undetermined. Germline values: CDR1 SGHRS, CDR2 YFSETQ. The CDR3 runs 16 residues. Trimming cost V 3 bases and J 3 bases, with 17 bases left between them. CDR3: CASSSTSSAWTDTQYF. CDR3 DNA sequence: TGCGCCAGCAGCTCCACTTCCTCCGCATGGACAGATACGCAGTATTTT. Full variable domain (outside the CDR3, taken from reference TRBV5-1 and TRBJ2-3): KAGVTQTPRYLIKTRGQQVTLSCSPISGHRSVSWYQQTPGQGLQFLFEYFSETQRNKGNFPGRFSGRQFSNSRSEMNVSTLELGDSALYLCASSSTSSAWTDTQYFGPGTRLTVL.

This clone came up many times. The junction departs from germline at one end; a sequencing error may be responsible. The CDR3 loop is CASREAGGTTSTQYF. The DNA of the CDR3 is TGTGCCAGCAGAGAAGCGGGAGGGACTACAAGTACGCAGTATTTT. V gene TRBV6-1 combines with J gene TRBJ2-3; 10 positions agree with TRBD2. Germline loops: CDR1 MNHNS, CDR2 SASEGT. The CDR3 has 15 amino acids.

This CDR3 is CASSFSPSGSGTDTQYF. The CDR3, as DNA: TGTGCCAGCAGCTTTTCGCCTAGCGGGAGTGGGACAGATACGCAGTATTTT. The chain couples TRBV7-3 to TRBJ2-3; 10 bases are a match to TRBD2. CDR1 SGHTA and CDR2 FQGTGA come from the germline V gene. The CDR3 is 17 residues long. With V trimmed by 3 bases and J by 3 bases, 9 bases remained unmatched.

This sequence joins TRBV7-9 and TRBJ2-1; TRBD2 is a possible D gene (5 bases). This CDR3 has 13 amino acids. With 11 bases removed from V and 0 bases from J, the gap between germline ends came to 11 bases. Per the germline V gene, CDR1 is SEHNR and CDR2 is FQNEAQ (reference sequence). DNA for the CDR3: TGTGCCGTCCGGGAATTCTCCTACAATGAGCAGTTCTTC. This gives the protein CAVREFSYNEQFF.

The rearrangement joins TRBV2 to TRBJ2-7; D is uncertain. The CDR3 sequence is 13 residues long. Deletions cut 8 bases from V and 2 bases from J, with 13 bases between. Germline loops: CDR1 SNHLY, CDR2 FYNNEI. The CDR3 nucleotides read TGTGCCAGCGAAGACGGGCAGGCCTACGAGCAGTACTTC. Encoded protein: CASEDGQAYEQYF. The complete variable domain, with remaining parts taken from reference TRBV2 and TRBJ2-7, reads EPEVTQTPSHQVTQMGQEVILRCVPISNHLYFYWYRQILGQKVEFLVSFYNNEISEKSEIFDDQFSVERPDGSNFTLKIRSTKLEDSAMYFCASEDGQAYEQYFGPGTRLTVT.

The CDR3 nucleotides read TGTGCCAGCAGCCACAGGGAACGCCACGAGCAGTACTTC. Translation gives CASSHRERHEQYF. The chain recombines TRBV11-3 with TRBJ2-7; a weak D match, TRBD1 (6 bases). The germline V and J ends were trimmed by 5 bases and 5 bases, with 13 bases remaining between them. The CDR3 is 13 amino acids. Germline-derived CDR1 and CDR2 are SGHNT and YENEEA.

Note on this clone: Additional DNA sequences in this sample encode the identical CDR3. The CDR3 reads CASSLLGPNEQFF. The CDR3 DNA is TGTGCCAGCAGTTTACTAGGCCCCAATGAGCAGTTCTTC. V usage is TRBV28 and J usage is TRBJ2-1; no definite D call. This CDR3 region has 13 residues. V was clipped by 2 bases and J by 6 bases, with 8 bases between them. CDR1 MDHEN and CDR2 SYDVKM come from the germline V gene.

The genes are TRBV7-9 and TRBJ2-1; D gene unclear. Germline CDR1 SEHNR, CDR2 FQNEAQ (reference sequence). Trimming shortened V by 6 bases and J by 6 bases, and 12 bases separated the two germline ends. This CDR3 contains 13 residues. The CDR3 loop is CASRPAASNEQFF. In DNA, the CDR3 is TGTGCCAGCAGGCCCGCGGCTAGCAATGAGCAGTTCTTC.

Here the CDR3 reads CASSLLGRGQTTDTQYF. In DNA, the CDR3 is TGTGCCAGCAGCCTACTGGGGCGGGGACAGACGACAGATACGCAGTATTTT. The chain carries TRBV13 and TRBJ2-3, with D tentatively TRBD1 (7 bases). The CDR3 contains 17 residues. Germline V lookup: CDR1 PRHDT, CDR2 FYEKMQ (reference sequence). Trimming shortened V by 5 bases and J by 3 bases, and 21 bases separated the two germline ends.

V is TRBV4-1 and J is TRBJ2-2, with D possibly being TRBD2 (5 bases). The CDR3 loop spans 14 amino acids. V lost 0 bases and J 14 bases, leaving 16 bases between the germline ends. Germline V lookup: CDR1 MGHRA, CDR2 YSYEKL. Here the CDR3 reads CASSQDEGLEELFF. For the CDR3, the DNA is TGCGCCAGCAGCCAAGATGAGGGCTTAGAAGAACTGTTTTTT.

In this sample, this clone turned up once. The chain recombines TRBV9 with TRBJ2-2; a possible D gene is TRBD2 (5 bases). Trimming removed 3 bases from V and 4 bases from J, with 22 bases in between. Germline values: CDR1 SGDLS, CDR2 YYNGEE. The CDR3 covers 18 residues. The DNA of the CDR3 is TGTGCCAGCAGCGAGCCAGTGGGAAAAGGACTGTTCACCGGGGAGCTGTTTTTT. Translating gives CASSEPVGKGLFTGELFF.

This clone was observed a single time. This chain uses TRBV5-6 with TRBJ2-7; weak D call: TRBD1 (6 bases). The V gene lost 1 base and the J gene lost 3 bases, with 14 bases spanning the gap. Per germline, CDR1 SGHDT and CDR2 YYEEEE. CDR3 length: 15 amino acids. CDR3 sequence (DNA): TGTGCCAGCAGCTTGTATCCCCAGGGGAACTACGAGCAGTACTTC. Its translation: CASSLYPQGNYEQYF.